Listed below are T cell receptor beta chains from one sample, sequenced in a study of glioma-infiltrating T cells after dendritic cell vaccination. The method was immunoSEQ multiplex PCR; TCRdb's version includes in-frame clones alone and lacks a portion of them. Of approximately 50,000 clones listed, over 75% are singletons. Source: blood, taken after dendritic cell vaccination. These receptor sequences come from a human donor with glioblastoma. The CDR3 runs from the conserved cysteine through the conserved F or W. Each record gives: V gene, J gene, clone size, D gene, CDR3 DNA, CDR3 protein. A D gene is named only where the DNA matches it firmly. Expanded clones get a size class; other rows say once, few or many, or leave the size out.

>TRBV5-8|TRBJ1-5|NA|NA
TGTGCCAGCAGTTTCGATGTGGCTAGCAATCAGCCCCAGCATTTT
CASSFDVASNQPQHF
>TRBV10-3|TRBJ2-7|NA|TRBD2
TGTGCCATCAGTGACCGCTCGGGAGGGCCTTCCTACGAGCAGTACTTC
CAISDRSGGPSYEQYF
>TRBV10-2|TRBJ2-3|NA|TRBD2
TGCGCCAGCAGAGGGACTAGCGGAGAAAGCACAGATACGCAGTATTTT
CASRGTSGESTDTQYF
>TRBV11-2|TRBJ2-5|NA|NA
TGTGCCAGCAGCTTACCGGGTTCGGAGACCCAGTACTTC
CASSLPGSETQYF
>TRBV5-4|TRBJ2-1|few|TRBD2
TGTGCCAGCGGGCTAGCGGGAGGTATATCCTACAATGAGCAGTTCTTC
CASGLAGGISYNEQFF
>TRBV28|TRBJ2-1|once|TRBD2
TGTGCCAGCATTCCGTGGAGTGGGACTAGTCTTGTTTTGTTCAATGAGCAGTTCTTC
CASIPWSGTSLVLFNEQFF
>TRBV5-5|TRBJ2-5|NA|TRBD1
TGTGCCAGCAGCAACAGGGGGCCTGGAGAGACCCAGTACTTC
CASSNRGPGETQYF
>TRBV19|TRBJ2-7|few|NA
TGTGCCAGTAGTATAGATCACGGGAAGCAGTACTTC
CASSIDHGKQYF
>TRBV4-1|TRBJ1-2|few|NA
TGTGCCAGCAGCCAAACGACAGGATGGGACTATGGCTACACCTTC
CASSQTTGWDYGYTF
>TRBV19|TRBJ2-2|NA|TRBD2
TGTGCCAGTAGTATCGGAGCGGGGGCCTTGTTTTTT
CASSIGAGALFF
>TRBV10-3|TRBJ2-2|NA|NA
TGTGCCACCCAGGCCCTAGCGACCACCCCCGGGGAGCTGTTTTTT
CATQALATTPGELFF
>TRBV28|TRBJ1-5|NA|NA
TGTGCCAGCAGATTTACGGGCAATCAGCCCCAGCATTTT
CASRFTGNQPQHF
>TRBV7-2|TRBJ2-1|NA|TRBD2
TGTGCCAGCGGGGCGCTAGCGGGATGGTACAATGAGCAGTTCTTC
CASGALAGWYNEQFF
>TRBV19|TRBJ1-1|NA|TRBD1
TGTGCCAGTAGCCCTGGGACAGGGGGGGAAGCTTTCTTT
CASSPGTGGEAFF
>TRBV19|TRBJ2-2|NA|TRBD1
TGTGCCGTCGGGACAGGGAACCAAGGCGCCGGGGAGCTGTTTTTT
CAVGTGNQGAGELFF
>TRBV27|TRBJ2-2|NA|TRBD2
TGTGCCAGCAGTTTATCCGCGGGAGTATACACCGGGGAGCTGTTTTTT
CASSLSAGVYTGELFF
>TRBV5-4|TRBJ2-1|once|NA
TGTGCCAGCAGCCCGGGGTCGATCGCGGACGCCTACTACAATGAGCAGTTCTTC
CASSPGSIADAYYNEQFF
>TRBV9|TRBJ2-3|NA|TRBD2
TGTGCCAGCAGCGTAGCACCACCGGGACTAGCGGGACGTACAGATACGCAGTATTTT
CASSVAPPGLAGRTDTQYF
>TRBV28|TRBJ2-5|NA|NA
TGTGCCAGCAAGGCGGCCGGGTGGGAGACCCAGTACTTC
CASKAAGWETQYF
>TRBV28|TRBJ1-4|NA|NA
TGTGCCAGCAGTTTCCAGAGAGGGCGACTTAATGAAAAACTGTTTTTT
CASSFQRGRLNEKLFF
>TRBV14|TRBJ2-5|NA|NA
TGTGCCAGCAGCCCTTATGATAGCGGTGACCAAGAGACCCAGTACTTC
CASSPYDSGDQETQYF
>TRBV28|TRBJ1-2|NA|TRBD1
TGTGCCACAAGGGACAGGGGACTGCATGGCTACACCTTC
CATRDRGLHGYTF
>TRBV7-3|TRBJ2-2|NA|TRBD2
TGTGCCAGCAGCCCTATAGGGACTAGCGGGACCGGGGAGCTGTTTTTT
CASSPIGTSGTGELFF
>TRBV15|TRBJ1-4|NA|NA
TGTGCCACCAGCAGAGGATACCAGGAAAAACTGTTTTTT
CATSRGYQEKLFF
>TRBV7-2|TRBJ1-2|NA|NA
TGTGCCAGCAGCTTAAAAGGGGGTCGAGGCTACACCTTC
CASSLKGGRGYTF
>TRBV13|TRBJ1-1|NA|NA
TGTGCCAGCAGCTTGGCCCCGCATAACCCGATGAACACTGAAGCTTTCTTT
CASSLAPHNPMNTEAFF
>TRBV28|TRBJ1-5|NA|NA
TGTGCCAGCAGTTTAGGGGGCCTCAATCAGCCCCAGCATTTT
CASSLGGLNQPQHF
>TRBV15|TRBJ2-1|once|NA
TGTGCCACCAGCAGCCGAGCCCGGTCGAGTCCCTACAATGAGCAGTTCTTC
CATSSRARSSPYNEQFF
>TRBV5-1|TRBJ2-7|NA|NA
TGCGCCAGCAGCTTGTCAACTGGGTTGACAGGAGGCGAGCAGTACTTC
CASSLSTGLTGGEQYF
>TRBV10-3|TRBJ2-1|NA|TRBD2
TGTGCCATCACCGATAGCGGGCACAATGAGCAGTTCTTC
CAITDSGHNEQFF
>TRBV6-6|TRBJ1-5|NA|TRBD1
TGTGCCAGCAGTTCAACAGGGGAACAGCCCCAGCATTTT
CASSSTGEQPQHF
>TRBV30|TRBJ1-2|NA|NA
TGTGCCTGGAGACAGGCCGGGCATGGCTACACCTTC
CAWRQAGHGYTF
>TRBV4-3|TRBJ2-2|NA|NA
TGCGCCAGCAGCCAGCATCATCGACTGGCCACCGGGGAGCTGTTTTTT
CASSQHHRLATGELFF
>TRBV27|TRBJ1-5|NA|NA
TGTGCCAGCAGCAGGGGTGATCAGCCCCAGCATTTT
CASSRGDQPQHF
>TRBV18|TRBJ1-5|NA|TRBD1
TGTGCCAGCTCACGAACAGGGGGCGAACAGCCCCAGCATTTT
CASSRTGGEQPQHF
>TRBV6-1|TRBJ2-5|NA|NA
TGTGCCAGCAGCGCACCGGGGACCCAGTACTTC
CASSAPGTQYF
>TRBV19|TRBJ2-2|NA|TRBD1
TGTGCCAGTAGCACCAACAGGGGGGCAGCCGGGGAGCTGTTTTTT
CASSTNRGAAGELFF
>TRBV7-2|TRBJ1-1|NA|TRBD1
TGTGCCAGCAGCTCTCAGACAGGGGTGAACACTGAAGCTTTCTTT
CASSSQTGVNTEAFF
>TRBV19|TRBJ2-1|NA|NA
TGTGCCAGTAGTATAGAACAGGGCCCCTACAATGAGCAGTTCTTC
CASSIEQGPYNEQFF
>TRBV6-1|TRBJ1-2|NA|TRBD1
TGTGCCAGCAGTGAAGCCGACAGGGGAAGTGGCTACACCTTC
CASSEADRGSGYTF
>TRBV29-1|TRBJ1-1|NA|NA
TGCAGCGTAAGAAAGAACAGGGCGAACACTGAAGCTTTCTTT
CSVRKNRANTEAFF
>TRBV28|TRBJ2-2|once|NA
TGTGCCAGCAGTTTCCGGGCAGGGGTCAACACCGGGGAGCTGTTTTTT
CASSFRAGVNTGELFF
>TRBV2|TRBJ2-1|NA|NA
TGTGCCAGCAGGACGCGGGTAGAGCAGTTCTTC
CASRTRVEQFF
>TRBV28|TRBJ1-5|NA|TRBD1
TGTGCCAGCAGTGGGGGACAGAATCAGCCCCAGCATTTT
CASSGGQNQPQHF